This TCR beta chain was obtained from a study of blood T cell repertoires in COVID-19. Clones were sequenced by immunoSEQ multiplex PCR, and TCRdb holds only the in-frame ones, with some missing. This table has fewer than 250,000 clones, 83% appearing once. The V and J ends lost 1 base and 4 bases respectively, with 16 bases between them. This CDR3 spans 16 amino acids. The V gene's germline CDR1 is SGHTA and CDR2 FQGNSA. This clonotype was sampled from a woman aged 40 to 49 who had been exposed to COVID-19. The sequencing input was PBMCs or T cells enriched from blood (not recorded which). The genes are TRBV7-2 and TRBJ1-2; no reliable D call. The CDR3 region has the DNA TGTGCCAGCAGCTTAGAGTTTGGCACTCGGGGCTATGGCTACACCTTC. Its translation is CASSLEFGTRGYGYTF. Variable domain in full (rest from reference TRBV7-2 and TRBJ1-2): GAGVSQSPSNKVTEKGKDVELRCDPISGHTALYWYRQSLGQGLEFLIYFQGNSAPDKSGLPSDRFSAERTGGSVSTLTIQRTQQEDSAVYLCASSLEFGTRGYGYTFGSGTRLTVV.